Here is one T cell receptor beta chain with its context. Its target is not known. In germline, CDR1 is SGHDT, CDR2 YYEEEE. V dropped 3 bases and J dropped 1 base, with 23 bases sitting between them. CDR3 length: 19 residues. This PCR relied on a set of 60 Vbeta primers and 13 Jbeta primers. Some clones are missing from TCRdb's copy, which holds only in-frame ones; the method was immunoSEQ multiplex PCR. In the table there are over 150,000 clones, nearly 80% of which are singletons. The sample comes from a study of cytomegalovirus exposure and HLA in healthy donors. Study-level points and caveats: Associated with cytomegalovirus, according to the listing, were fewer than 200 TCR beta chains. TCR beta sequences numbering roughly 16,000 were associated with HLA alleles at 0.05 false discovery rate in a later analysis. In an earlier analysis, most TCR beta V segments were productive about 87% or about 30% of the time.

The chain carries TRBV5-6 and TRBJ1-5, with unresolved D. The clonotype comes from a young man in good health and CMV-seropositive. Sequenced material: PBMCs. Here the CDR3 DNA reads TGTGCCAGCAGCTCAACCAGAGGATCGGGGTCGAAAAGCAATCAGCCCCAGCATTTT. It is translated as CASSSTRGSGSKSNQPQHF.